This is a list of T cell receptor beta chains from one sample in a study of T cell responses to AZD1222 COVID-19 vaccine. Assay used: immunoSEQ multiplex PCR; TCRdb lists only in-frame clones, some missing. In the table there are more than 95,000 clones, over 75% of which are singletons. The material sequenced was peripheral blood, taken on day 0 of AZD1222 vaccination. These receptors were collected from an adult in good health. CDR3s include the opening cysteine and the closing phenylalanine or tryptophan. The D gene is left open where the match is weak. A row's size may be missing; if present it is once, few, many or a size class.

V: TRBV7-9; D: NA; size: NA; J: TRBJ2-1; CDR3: CASSVGTYNEQFF; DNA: TGTGCCAGCAGCGTTGGGACCTACAATGAGCAGTTCTTC
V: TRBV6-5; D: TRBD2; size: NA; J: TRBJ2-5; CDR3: CATLAGAGETQYF; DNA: TGTGCCACCTTAGCGGGAGCTGGAGAGACCCAGTACTTC
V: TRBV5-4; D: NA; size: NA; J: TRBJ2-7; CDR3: CASSLVGYEQYF; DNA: TGTGCCAGCAGCTTGGTGGGGTACGAGCAGTACTTC
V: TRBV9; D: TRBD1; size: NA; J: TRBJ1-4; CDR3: CASSVATGGTSNEKLFF; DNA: TGTGCCAGCAGCGTAGCTACAGGGGGCACTTCTAATGAAAAACTGTTTTTT
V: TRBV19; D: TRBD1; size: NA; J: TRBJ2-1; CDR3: CASSVGTGLYNEQFF; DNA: TGTGCCAGTAGTGTCGGGACAGGGCTTTACAATGAGCAGTTCTTC
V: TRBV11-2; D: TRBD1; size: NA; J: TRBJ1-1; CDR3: CASSLGDRGKAFF; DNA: TGTGCCAGCAGCTTAGGTGACAGGGGGAAAGCTTTCTTT
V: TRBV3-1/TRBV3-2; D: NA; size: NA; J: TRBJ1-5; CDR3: CASSQDTGNYQPQHF; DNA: TGTGCCAGCAGCCAAGATACAGGGAATTATCAGCCCCAGCATTTT
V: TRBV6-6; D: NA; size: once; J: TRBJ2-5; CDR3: CASSYLQETQYF; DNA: TGTGCCAGCAGTTACTTACAAGAGACCCAGTACTTC
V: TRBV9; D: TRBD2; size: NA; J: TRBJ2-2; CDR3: CASSVDPAGANTGELFF; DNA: TGTGCCAGCAGCGTAGACCCAGCGGGAGCGAACACCGGGGAGCTGTTTTTT
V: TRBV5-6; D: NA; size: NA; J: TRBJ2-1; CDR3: CASSLRGTLYSYNEQFF; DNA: TGTGCCAGCAGCTTGCGGGGGACGCTCTACTCCTACAATGAGCAGTTCTTC
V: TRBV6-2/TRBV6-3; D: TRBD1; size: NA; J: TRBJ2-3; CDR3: CASSYGTGLGSDTQYF; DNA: TGTGCCAGCAGTTACGGGACAGGGTTGGGTTCAGATACGCAGTATTTT
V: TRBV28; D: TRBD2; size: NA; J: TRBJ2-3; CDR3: CASLGGVTDTQYF; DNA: TGTGCCAGCCTGGGGGGGGTAACAGATACGCAGTATTTT
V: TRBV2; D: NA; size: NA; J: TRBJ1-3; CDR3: CASSGGLSGGNTIYF; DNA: TGTGCCAGCAGTGGGGGGTTATCGGGTGGAAACACCATATATTTT